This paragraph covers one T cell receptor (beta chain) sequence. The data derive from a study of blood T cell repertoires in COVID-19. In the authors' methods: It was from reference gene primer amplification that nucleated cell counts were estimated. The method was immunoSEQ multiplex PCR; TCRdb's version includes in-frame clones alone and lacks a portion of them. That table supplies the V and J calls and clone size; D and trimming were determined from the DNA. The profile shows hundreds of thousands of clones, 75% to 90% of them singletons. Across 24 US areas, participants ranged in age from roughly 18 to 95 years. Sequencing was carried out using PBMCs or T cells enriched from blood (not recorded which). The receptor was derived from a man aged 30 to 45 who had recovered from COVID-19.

CDR3 sequence (DNA): TGTGCCAGCAGCTTAGGTTTACTAGCGGGAGCTGCGGAGACCCAGTACTTC. This gives the protein CASSLGLLAGAAETQYF. This chain uses TRBV7-2 with TRBJ2-5, with TRBD2 matching 11 bases. After removal of 1 base from V and 5 bases from J, the junction contained 9 bases not matched to a gene. The germline V gene has CDR1 SGHTA and CDR2 FQGNSA. The length of the CDR3 is 17 residues. The full variable domain, rest sourced from reference TRBV7-2 and TRBJ2-5, is GAGVSQSPSNKVTEKGKDVELRCDPISGHTALYWYRQSLGQGLEFLIYFQGNSAPDKSGLPSDRFSAERTGGSVSTLTIQRTQQEDSAVYLCASSLGLLAGAAETQYFGPGTRLLVL.